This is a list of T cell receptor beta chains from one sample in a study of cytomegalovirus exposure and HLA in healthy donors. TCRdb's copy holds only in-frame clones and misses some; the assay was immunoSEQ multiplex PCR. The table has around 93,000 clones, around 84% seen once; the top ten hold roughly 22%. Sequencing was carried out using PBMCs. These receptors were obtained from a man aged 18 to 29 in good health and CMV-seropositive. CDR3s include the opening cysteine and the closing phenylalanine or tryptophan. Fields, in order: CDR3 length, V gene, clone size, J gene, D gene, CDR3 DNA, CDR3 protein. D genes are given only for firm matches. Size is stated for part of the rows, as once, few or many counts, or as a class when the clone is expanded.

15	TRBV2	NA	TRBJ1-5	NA	TGTGCCAGCAGTGAAGGGCATAATAGCAATCAGCCCCAGCATTTT	CASSEGHNSNQPQHF
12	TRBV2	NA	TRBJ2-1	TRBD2	TGTGCCAGCACGCGGGAGGGGAATGAGCAGTTCTTC	CASTREGNEQFF
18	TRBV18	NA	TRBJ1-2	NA	TGTGCCAGCTCACCAACCGGCCCCTCCGAAGCGATCAACTATGGCTACACCTTC	CASSPTGPSEAINYGYTF
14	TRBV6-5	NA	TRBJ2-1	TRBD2	TGTGCCAGCAGAGTGCGCGGGAGGAACAATGAGCAGTTCTTC	CASRVRGRNNEQFF
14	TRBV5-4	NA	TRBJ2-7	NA	TGTGCCAGCAGTTCCGACACAGGGCCCTACGAGCAGTACTTC	CASSSDTGPYEQYF
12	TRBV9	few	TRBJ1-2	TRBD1	TGTGCCAGCAGCGCTGGGACAGGAAATCCCCTCTTC	CASSAGTGNPLF
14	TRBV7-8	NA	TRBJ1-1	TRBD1	TGTGCCAGCAGCCTGGGACAGAGGAACACTGAAGCTTTCTTT	CASSLGQRNTEAFF
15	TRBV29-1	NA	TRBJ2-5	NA	TGCAGCGTTGAAGATCCGACAAGCTCCCAAGAGACCCAGTACTTC	CSVEDPTSSQETQYF
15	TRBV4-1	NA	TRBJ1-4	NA	TGCGCCAGCAGCCTGACAGGCTCACGCCCCGGAAAACTGTTTTTT	CASSLTGSRPGKLFF
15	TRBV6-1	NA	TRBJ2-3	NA	TGTGCCAGCAGTGATCCAGGGAGGAGCACAGATACGCAGTATTTT	CASSDPGRSTDTQYF
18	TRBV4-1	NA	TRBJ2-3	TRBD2	TGCGCCAGCAGCCAAGTCGGGGGGCTAGCGGGAGGGTCAGATACGCAGTATTTT	CASSQVGGLAGGSDTQYF
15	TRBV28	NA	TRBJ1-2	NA	TGTGCCAGCAGTGCTGATTCCTCGAACTACTATGGCTACACCTTC	CASSADSSNYYGYTF
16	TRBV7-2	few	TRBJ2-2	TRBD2	TGTGCCAGCAGCCCACGAGGGAGGGGGAACACCGGGGAGCTGTTTTTT	CASSPRGRGNTGELFF
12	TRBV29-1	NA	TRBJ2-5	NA	TGCAGCGTTGAATCGCGGCAAGAGACCCAGTACTTC	CSVESRQETQYF
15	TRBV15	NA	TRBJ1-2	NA	TGTGCCACCAGCAGAGGCCTCGAAGGGGGCTATGGCTACACCTTC	CATSRGLEGGYGYTF
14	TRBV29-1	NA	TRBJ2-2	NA	TGCAGCGCACGAAAAACTATGGCCACCGGGGAGCTGTTTTTT	CSARKTMATGELFF
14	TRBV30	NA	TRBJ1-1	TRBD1	TGTGCCGGGAACAGGGGGATGGAGGACACTGAAGCTTTCTTT	CAGNRGMEDTEAFF
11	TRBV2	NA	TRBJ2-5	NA	TGTGCCAGCAGTGAGCGGGAGACCCAGTACTTC	CASSERETQYF
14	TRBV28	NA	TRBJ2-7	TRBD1	TGTGCCAGCAGTTGGGACAGGGAGGCCTACGAGCAGTACTTC	CASSWDREAYEQYF
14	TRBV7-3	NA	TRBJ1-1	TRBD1	TGTGCCAGCAGCCAACAGGGGTCGAACACTGAAGCTTTCTTT	CASSQQGSNTEAFF
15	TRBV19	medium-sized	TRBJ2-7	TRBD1	TGTGCCAGTATGGGGTTCGGCAGGGGGATTTCCGAGCAGTACTTC	CASMGFGRGISEQYF
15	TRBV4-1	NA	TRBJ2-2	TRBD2	TGCGCCAGCAGCCCCCAGGCGGGAGACACCGGGGAGCTGTTTTTT	CASSPQAGDTGELFF
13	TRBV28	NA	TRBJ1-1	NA	TGTGCCAGCAGTTTATGGGGGGCCACTGAAGCTTTCTTT	CASSLWGATEAFF
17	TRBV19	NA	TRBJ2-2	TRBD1	TGTGCCAGTACTAAAGACAGGGGGGCCCCCTACACCGGGGAGCTGTTTTTT	CASTKDRGAPYTGELFF
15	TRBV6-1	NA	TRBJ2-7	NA	TGTGCCAGCACAAAATCTATCGAGGCCTCCTACGAGCAGTACTTC	CASTKSIEASYEQYF
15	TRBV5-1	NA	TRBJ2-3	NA	TGCGCCAGCAGCTTGATGCTGAGAGACACAGATACGCAGTATTTT	CASSLMLRDTDTQYF